Sequencing of this TCR beta chain was carried out in a study of CD8 T cells in Susac syndrome. Whole-study results and caveats: Only a relatively small number of individuals were included in the TCR sequencing and HLA analysis.

This clonotype was counted only a few times. Antigen unknown. When the RNA was reverse transcribed, random hexamers were used with an input of about 0.5 to 1 ug. Across 54 Vbeta and 13 Jbeta, TCR beta CDR3 was amplified with immunoSEQ multiplex PCR. Each CDR3 protein is one row after TCRdb ran MiXCR on the immunoSEQ multiplex PCR reads. The sample consists of a few hundred thousand distinct CDR3 sequences, 95% of them appearing once. Material for sequencing was CD4+ T cells from PBMCs. This sequence was found in a human donor with multiple sclerosis.

The CDR3 is CSVEEGGGYTF. Here the CDR3 DNA reads TGCAGCGTTGAGGAGGGCGGTGGCTACACCTTC. This chain links TRBV29-1 with TRBJ1-2; D remains ambiguous. With 3 bases removed from V and 7 bases from J, the gap between germline ends came to 9 bases. The CDR3 is 11 amino acids. Germline V gives CDR1 SQVTM, CDR2 ANQGSEA.